This TCR beta chain is from a study of T cell clonotyping in hematopoietic cell transplantation. General study points: At the given depth, recipient repertoires were over 95% de novo clonotypes.

Produced via immunoSEQ multiplex PCR; TCRdb's table is partial and in-frame only. The sample lists several thousand clones; about 80% were seen once. Germline V gene sequence: CDR1 SGHNT, CDR2 YYREEE (reference sequence). V was cut by 4 bases and J by 5 bases, with 15 bases left in between. CDR3 size: 14 residues. A single count supports this clone. Its antigen remains unknown. The sequence was collected from a male patient aged 45-60 years who had an allogeneic stem cell transplant from an unrelated donor, so the T cells may come from the graft donor. Some clones in this sample may be carry-over from other donors' samples. J is TRBJ2-5 and V is TRBV5-4; D is possibly TRBD1 or TRBD2 (6 bases each). Sequenced material: peripheral blood mononuclear cells, taken 100 days after allogeneic stem cell transplant. CDR3 in DNA: TGTGCCAGCAGCACCACGGGGGCCCATGAGACCCAGTACTTC. Residues: CASSTTGAHETQYF.